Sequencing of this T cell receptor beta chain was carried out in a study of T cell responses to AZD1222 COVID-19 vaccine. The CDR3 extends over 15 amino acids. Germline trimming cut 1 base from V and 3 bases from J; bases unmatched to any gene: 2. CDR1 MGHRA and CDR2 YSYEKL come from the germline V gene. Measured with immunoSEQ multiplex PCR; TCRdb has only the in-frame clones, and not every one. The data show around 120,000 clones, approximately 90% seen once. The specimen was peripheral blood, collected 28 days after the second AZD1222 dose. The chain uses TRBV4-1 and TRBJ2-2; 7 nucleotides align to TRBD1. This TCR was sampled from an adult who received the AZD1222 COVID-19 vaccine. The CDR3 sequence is CASSQADRDTGELFF. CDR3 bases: TGCGCCAGCAGCCAAGCCGACAGGGACACCGGGGAGCTGTTTTTT.